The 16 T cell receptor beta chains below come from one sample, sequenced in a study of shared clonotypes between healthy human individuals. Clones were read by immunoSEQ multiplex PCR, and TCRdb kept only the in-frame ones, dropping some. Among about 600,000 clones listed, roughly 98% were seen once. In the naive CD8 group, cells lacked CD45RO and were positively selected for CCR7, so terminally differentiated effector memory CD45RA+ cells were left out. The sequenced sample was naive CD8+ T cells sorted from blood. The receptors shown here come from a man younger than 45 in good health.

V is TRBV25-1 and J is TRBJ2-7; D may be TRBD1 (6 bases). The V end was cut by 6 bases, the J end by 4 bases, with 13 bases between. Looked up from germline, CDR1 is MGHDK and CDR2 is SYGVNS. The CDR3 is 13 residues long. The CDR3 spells CASRDSLLYEQYF. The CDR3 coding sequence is TGTGCCAGCAGGGACAGTCTCTTGTACGAGCAGTACTTC.

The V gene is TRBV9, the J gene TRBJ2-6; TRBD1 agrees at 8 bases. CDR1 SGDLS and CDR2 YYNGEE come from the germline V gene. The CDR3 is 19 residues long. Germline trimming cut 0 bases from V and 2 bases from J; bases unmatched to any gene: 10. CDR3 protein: CASSVGRQGTRAGANVLTF. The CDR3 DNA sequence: TGTGCCAGCAGCGTAGGGAGACAGGGGACGAGGGCTGGGGCCAACGTCCTGACTTTC.

The CDR3 region has the DNA TGTGCCAGCAGTTCATCCGCGGGGGGCACAGATACGCAGTATTTT. It is translated as CASSSSAGGTDTQYF. This chain links TRBV27 with TRBJ2-3; 7 bases are a match to TRBD2. Per germline, CDR1 MNHEY and CDR2 SMNVEV (reference sequence). CDR3 length equals 15 residues. The trim removed 4 bases at V and 1 base at J, leaving 5 bases unmatched.

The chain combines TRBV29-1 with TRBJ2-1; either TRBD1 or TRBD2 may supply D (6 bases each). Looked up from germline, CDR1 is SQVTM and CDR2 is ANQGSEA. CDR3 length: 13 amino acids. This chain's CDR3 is CNVRRGPYNEQFF. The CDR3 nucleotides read TGCAACGTCCGTCGGGGGCCGTACAATGAGCAGTTCTTC.

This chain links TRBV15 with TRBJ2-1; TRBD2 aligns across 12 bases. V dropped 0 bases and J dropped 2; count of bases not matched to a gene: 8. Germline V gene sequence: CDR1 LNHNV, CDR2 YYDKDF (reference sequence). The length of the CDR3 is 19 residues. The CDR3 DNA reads TGTGCCACCAGCAGAGAGGGTCGACTAGCGGGAGCCCCCTACAATGAGCAGTTCTTC. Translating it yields CATSREGRLAGAPYNEQFF.

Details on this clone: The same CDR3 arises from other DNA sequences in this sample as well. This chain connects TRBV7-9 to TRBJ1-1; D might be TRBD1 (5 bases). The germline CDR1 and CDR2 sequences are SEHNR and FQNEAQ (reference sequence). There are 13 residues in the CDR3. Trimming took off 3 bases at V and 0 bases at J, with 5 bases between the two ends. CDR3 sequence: CASSLTVNTEAFF. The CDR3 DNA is TGTGCCAGCAGCTTGACAGTGAACACTGAAGCTTTCTTT.

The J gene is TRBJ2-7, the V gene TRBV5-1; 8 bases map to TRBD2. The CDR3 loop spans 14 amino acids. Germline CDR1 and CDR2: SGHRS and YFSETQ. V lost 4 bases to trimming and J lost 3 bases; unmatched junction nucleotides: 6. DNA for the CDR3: TGCGCCAGCAGCCAGGGACTAGTAAACTACGAGCAGTACTTC. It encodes CASSQGLVNYEQYF.

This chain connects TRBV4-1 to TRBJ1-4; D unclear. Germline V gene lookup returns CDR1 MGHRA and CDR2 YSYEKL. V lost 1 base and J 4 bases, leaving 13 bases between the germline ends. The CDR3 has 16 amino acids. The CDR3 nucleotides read TGCGCCAGCAGCCAAGGGACCAACCTTGGTAATGAAAAACTGTTTTTT. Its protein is CASSQGTNLGNEKLFF.

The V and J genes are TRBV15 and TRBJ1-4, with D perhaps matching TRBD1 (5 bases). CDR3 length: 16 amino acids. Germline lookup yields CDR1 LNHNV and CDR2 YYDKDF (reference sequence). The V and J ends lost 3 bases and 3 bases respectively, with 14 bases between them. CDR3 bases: TGTGCCACCAGCAGTACTAAAGGGGTTTCTAATGAAAAACTGTTTTTT. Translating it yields CATSSTKGVSNEKLFF. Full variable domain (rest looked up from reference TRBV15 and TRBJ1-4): DAMVIQNPRYQVTQFGKPVTLSCSQTLNHNVMYWYQQKSSQAPKLLFHYYDKDFNNEADTPDNFQSRRPNTSFCFLDIRSPGLGDTAMYLCATSSTKGVSNEKLFFGSGTQLSVL.

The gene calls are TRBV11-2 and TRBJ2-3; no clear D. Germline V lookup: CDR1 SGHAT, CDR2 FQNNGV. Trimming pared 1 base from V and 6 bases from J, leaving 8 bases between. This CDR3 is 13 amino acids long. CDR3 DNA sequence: TGTGCCAGCAGCTTAGCATTTTACGATACGCAGTATTTT. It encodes CASSLAFYDTQYF.

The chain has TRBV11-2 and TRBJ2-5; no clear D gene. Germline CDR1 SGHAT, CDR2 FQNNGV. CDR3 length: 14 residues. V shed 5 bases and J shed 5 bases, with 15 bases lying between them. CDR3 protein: CASSLPRAGETQYF. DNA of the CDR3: TGTGCCAGCAGCCTCCCCCGGGCCGGGGAGACCCAGTACTTC.

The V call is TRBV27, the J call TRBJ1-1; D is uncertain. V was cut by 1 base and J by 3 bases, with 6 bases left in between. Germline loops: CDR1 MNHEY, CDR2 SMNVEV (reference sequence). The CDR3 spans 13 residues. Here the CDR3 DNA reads TGTGCCAGCAGTTTATATCCAGACACTGAAGCTTTCTTT. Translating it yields CASSLYPDTEAFF.

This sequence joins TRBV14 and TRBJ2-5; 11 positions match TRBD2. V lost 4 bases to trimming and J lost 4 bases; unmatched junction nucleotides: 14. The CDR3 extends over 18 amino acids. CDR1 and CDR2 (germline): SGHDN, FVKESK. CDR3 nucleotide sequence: TGTGCCAGCAGCCCCACTAGCGGGAGTGGCTGGCTCTTAGAGACCCAGTACTTC. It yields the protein CASSPTSGSGWLLETQYF.

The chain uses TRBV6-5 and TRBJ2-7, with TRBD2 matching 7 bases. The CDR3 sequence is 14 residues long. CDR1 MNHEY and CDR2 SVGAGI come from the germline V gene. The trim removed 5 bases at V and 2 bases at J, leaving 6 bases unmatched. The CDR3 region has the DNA TGTGCCAGCAGTCGTAGCGGGTTAACCTACGAGCAGTACTTC. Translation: CASSRSGLTYEQYF.

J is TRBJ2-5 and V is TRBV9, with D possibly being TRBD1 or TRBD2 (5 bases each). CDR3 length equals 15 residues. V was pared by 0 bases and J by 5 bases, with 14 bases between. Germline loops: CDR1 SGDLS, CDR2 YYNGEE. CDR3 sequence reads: CASSVDGTPVETQYF. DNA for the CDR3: TGTGCCAGCAGCGTAGACGGGACCCCCGTGGAGACCCAGTACTTC. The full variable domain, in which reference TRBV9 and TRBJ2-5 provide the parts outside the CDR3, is DSGVTQTPKHLITATGQRVTLRCSPRSGDLSVYWYQQSLDQGLQFLIQYYNGEERAKGNILERFSAQQFPDLHSELNLSSLELGDSALYFCASSVDGTPVETQYFGPGTRLLVL.

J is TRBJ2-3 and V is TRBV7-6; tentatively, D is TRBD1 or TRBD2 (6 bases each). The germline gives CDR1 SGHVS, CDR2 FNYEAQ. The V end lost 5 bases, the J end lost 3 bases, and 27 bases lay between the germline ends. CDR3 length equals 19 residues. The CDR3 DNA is TGTGCCAGCAGCAACGAGGCTCAGGGGAATTCCGGGACTACAGATACGCAGTATTTT. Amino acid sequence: CASSNEAQGNSGTTDTQYF. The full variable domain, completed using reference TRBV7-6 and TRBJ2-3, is GAGVSQSPRYKVTKRGQDVALRCDPISGHVSLYWYRQALGQGPEFLTYFNYEAQQDKSGLPNDRFSAERPEGSISTLTIQRTEQRDSAMYRCASSNEAQGNSGTTDTQYFGPGTRLTVL.